This T cell receptor (beta chain) is from a study of blood T cell repertoires in COVID-19. Study-wide background: Specimens from acute and convalescent COVID-19 originated in the United States, Italy and Spain. The analysed material was cDNA or gDNA that came from T cells, B-cell-depleted T cells, or PBMCs.

The V end lost 7 bases, the J end lost 8 bases, and 9 bases lay between the germline ends. Germline CDR1 reads SGHTA; CDR2 reads FQGNSA. The CDR3 length is 10 residues. The authors' processing: From reference gene primer amplification, estimates of nucleated cell counts were derived. The repertoire was sequenced with immunoSEQ multiplex PCR; TCRdb's copy has only in-frame clones and lacks some. The V and J calls and clone size come from that table; D and trimming were worked out from the DNA. Among hundreds of thousands of clones, about nine tenths were seen once, and the ten largest hold 2.2%. The receptor was derived from a woman aged 45 to 65 who had recovered from COVID-19. The chain has TRBV7-2 and TRBJ2-7; D is unclear. The sample consisted of peripheral blood. The CDR3, as DNA: TGTGCCAGCACCGTTCTTAAGCAGTACTTC. Its protein product is CASTVLKQYF.